This TCR beta chain was recovered during a study of blood T cells in healthy people across ages. Using a J-beta primer mix together with a sample-barcoded 5' primer, a second PCR was run for about 6 to 11 cycles. TCRdb reprocessed the 5' RACE reads via MiXCR and lists one record per CDR3 protein. The sample yields about 400,000 distinct CDR3 sequences, approximately 47% seen once. Points from the study as a whole: One million T cells yielded diversity estimates that were considered underestimates.

To note about this clonotype: The target antigen is unknown.

The CDR3 runs 16 residues. V shed 11 bases and J 5 bases; nucleotides not matched to a gene: 18. Germline V gene sequence: CDR1 ENHRY, CDR2 SYGVKD. Material: blood. The clonotype comes from a man in his 60s in good health. This chain uses TRBV10-3 with TRBJ2-3, with 8 bases lining up with TRBD2. The CDR3 DNA follows: TGTGCCTCGTATTTCCCGGGGGAGCGGGAGAGAGATACGCAGTATTTT. Translation gives CASYFPGERERDTQYF.